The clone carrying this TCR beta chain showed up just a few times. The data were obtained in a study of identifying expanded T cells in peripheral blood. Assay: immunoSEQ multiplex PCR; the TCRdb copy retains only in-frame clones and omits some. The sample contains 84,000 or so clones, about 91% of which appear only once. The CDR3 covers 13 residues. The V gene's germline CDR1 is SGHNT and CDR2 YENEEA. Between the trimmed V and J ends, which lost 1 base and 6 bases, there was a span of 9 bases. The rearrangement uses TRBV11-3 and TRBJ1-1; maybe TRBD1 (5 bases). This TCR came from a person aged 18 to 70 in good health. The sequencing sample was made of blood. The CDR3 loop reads CASSLVRDAEAFF. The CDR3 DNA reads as TGTGCCAGCAGCTTAGTCAGGGACGCTGAAGCTTTCTTT.